Below are 20 T cell receptor beta chains sequenced from a single sample in a study of T cells in Graves' hyperthyroidism and ophthalmopathy. What was amplified from RNA transcripts were TCR beta CDR3 regions. HTBI primers were used for first-round RT-PCR of the TCR CDR3. TCRdb called the multiplex PCR reads again in MiXCR, with one record for every CDR3 protein. The repertoire holds about 290,000 distinct CDR3 sequences, with about a sixth as singletons. The sequenced sample was blood. The receptors shown here come from a woman aged 60-75 years with Graves' ophthalmopathy.

This clonotype was detected ten times or more. V is TRBV7-2 and J is TRBJ1-2; no firm D call. The V end lost 2 bases, the J end lost 4 bases, and 5 bases lay between the germline ends. CDR1 SGHTA and CDR2 FQGNSA come from the germline V gene. The CDR3 is 12 residues long. The CDR3: CASSLTSYGYTF. The CDR3, as DNA: TGTGCCAGCAGCTTAACCAGCTATGGCTACACCTTC.

This clonotype was seen ten or more times. The chain carries TRBV6-5 and TRBJ2-7; TRBD1 might be the D (5 bases). Trimming removed 4 bases at V and 4 bases at J, with 14 bases between. CDR1 MNHEY and CDR2 SVGAGI come from the germline V gene. The CDR3 runs to 14 residues. The CDR3 DNA is TGTGCCAGCAGTTCTCGACAGCCCCAATACGAGCAGTACTTC. Protein product: CASSSRQPQYEQYF.

This clonotype was found many times. This chain connects TRBV20-1 to TRBJ1-1, with D hard to call. The length of the CDR3 is 13 residues. V was pared by 0 bases and J by 1 base, with 6 bases between. CDR1 is DFQATT, CDR2 SNEGSKA, per germline (reference sequence). The CDR3 here is CSAREVPNTEAFF. The CDR3 DNA reads as TGCAGTGCTAGAGAGGTTCCGAACACTGAAGCTTTCTTT.

As regards this clonotype: A read error may be the cause here, since a much bigger clone is one base away. The chain joins TRBV6-1 to TRBJ1-1; the D gene is possibly TRBD1 (5 bases). The CDR3 has 12 residues. CDR1 and CDR2 from the germline V gene are MNHNS and SASEGT. The germline V and J ends were trimmed by 8 bases and 12 bases, with 19 bases remaining between them. CDR3 sequence: CASGVREFVTFF. The CDR3 coding sequence is TGTGCCAGCGGCGTCAGGGAGTTTGTGACTTTCTTT.

V gene TRBV5-5 combines with J gene TRBJ1-5; D call uncertain. V was clipped by 0 bases and J by 2 bases, with 6 bases between them. The CDR3 covers 14 residues. Germline CDR1 SGHKS, CDR2 YYEKEE (reference sequence). Written as DNA, the CDR3 is TGTGCCAGCAGCTTGGAGTCCGGCAATCAGCCCCAGCATTTT. It encodes CASSLESGNQPQHF.

The V and J genes are TRBV5-4 and TRBJ2-1, with D possibly TRBD1 on 5 matching bases. The V gene lost 0 bases and the J gene lost 9 bases, with 10 bases spanning the gap. CDR3 length equals 13 residues. CDR1 and CDR2 from the germline V gene are SGHNT and YYREEE (reference sequence). The CDR3: CASSLGTRIEQFF. In nucleotides, the CDR3 is TGTGCCAGCAGCTTGGGGACACGGATTGAGCAGTTCTTC.

The rearrangement uses TRBV6-1 and TRBJ1-2; D gene unclear. Germline CDR1 is MNHNS and CDR2 is SASEGT. This CDR3 is built from 15 residues. V lost 1 base to trimming and J lost 2 bases, with 11 bases between them. For the CDR3, the DNA is TGTGCCAGCAGTGAAGAAGCCAGAAAGAACTATGGCTACACCTTC. This codes for CASSEEARKNYGYTF.

This clonotype was detected a few times. This chain joins TRBV4-3 and TRBJ1-4, with 10 bases fitting TRBD1. The CDR3 sequence is 14 residues long. Germline trimming cut 3 bases from V and 8 bases from J; bases unmatched to any gene: 3. Looked up from germline, CDR1 is LGHNA and CDR2 is YSLEER. CDR3 DNA sequence: TGCGCCAGCAGCCATGACAGGGGGCGAGAAAAACTGTTTTTT. Protein sequence: CASSHDRGREKLFF.

This clonotype was picked up many times. V is TRBV9 and J is TRBJ2-5; TRBD2 might be the D (5 bases). Per germline, CDR1 SGDLS and CDR2 YYNGEE. V lost 6 bases, J lost 1 base, and 10 bases lay in between. The CDR3 extends over 13 amino acids. Here the CDR3 DNA reads TGTGCCAGCAATCGGGAACCCCAAGAGACCCAGTACTTC. Protein product: CASNREPQETQYF.

This sequence joins TRBV4-1 and TRBJ1-2, with D possibly being TRBD1 (6 bases). The V gene lost 1 base and the J gene lost 2 bases, with 11 bases spanning the gap. The CDR3 spans 15 residues. Looked up from germline, CDR1 is MGHRA and CDR2 is YSYEKL. In DNA form, the CDR3 reads TGCGCCAGCAGCCAAGCCGGGACACAAAACTATGGCTACACCTTC. Residues: CASSQAGTQNYGYTF.

The V call is TRBV14, the J call TRBJ1-4; 7 nucleotides align to TRBD1. Trimming removed 4 bases from V and 4 bases from J; junction bases left unmatched: 9. CDR1 SGHDN and CDR2 FVKESK come from the germline V gene. This CDR3 contains 16 residues. The CDR3 coding sequence is TGTGCCAGCAGCCCAAGAAAACAGGGGTTTAATGAAAAACTGTTTTTT. It specifies CASSPRKQGFNEKLFF.

This clonotype has just a few counts. This chain joins TRBV4-3 and TRBJ1-2; D is possibly TRBD1 (6 bases). The CDR3 consists of 16 residues. Germline CDR1 LGHNA, CDR2 YSLEER. Trimming cost V 0 bases and J 4 bases, with 15 bases left between them. The CDR3 DNA reads as TGCGCCAGCAGCCAAGATCGTGGAGGGGGGTCCTATGGCTACACCTTC. Protein sequence: CASSQDRGGGSYGYTF.

The V call is TRBV6-1, the J call TRBJ2-1; TRBD1 agrees at 12 bases. The CDR3 runs 17 residues. Germline V gene sequence: CDR1 MNHNS, CDR2 SASEGT. Trimming removed 6 bases from V and 11 bases from J; junction bases left unmatched: 17. CDR3 protein: CASSLDIPGQGAGKQFF. In nucleotides, the CDR3 is TGTGCCAGCAGCCTTGATATTCCGGGACAGGGGGCGGGTAAGCAGTTCTTC.

This clonotype was observed a handful of times. The rearrangement uses TRBV6-1 and TRBJ2-1, with 9 bases that match TRBD2. Germline CDR1 MNHNS, CDR2 SASEGT. CDR3 length: 15 residues. Germline trimming cut 5 bases from V and 5 bases from J; bases unmatched to any gene: 7. CDR3 sequence reads: CASSSVLAGDNEQFF. The CDR3 DNA follows: TGTGCCAGCAGTTCTGTATTAGCGGGGGACAATGAGCAGTTCTTC.

This clonotype was counted at least ten times. The CDR3 sequence is CASSPRDNEKLFF. The CDR3 DNA reads as TGTGCCAGCTCACCAAGGGATAATGAAAAACTGTTTTTT. The rearrangement links TRBV18 to TRBJ1-4; D ambiguous. V was pared by 2 bases and J by 4 bases, with 5 bases between. Germline V gives CDR1 KGHSH, CDR2 LQKENI. This CDR3 is built from 13 residues.

The chain couples TRBV7-2 to TRBJ2-2; 14 bases are a match to TRBD2. The CDR3 is 18 residues long. The germline V gene has CDR1 SGHTA and CDR2 FQGNSA. Unmatched junction bases numbered 8, after V lost 2 bases and J lost 6 bases. CDR3 sequence (DNA): TGTGCCAGCAGCTTACTACCGGGACTAGCGGGAGACTCCGGGGAGCTGTTTTTT. It is translated as CASSLLPGLAGDSGELFF.

The chain joins TRBV20-1 to TRBJ1-2; unclear D gene. From germline, CDR1 is DFQATT and CDR2 SNEGSKA (reference sequence). Trimming removed 4 bases at V and 6 bases at J, with 18 bases between. The CDR3 has 14 residues. CDR3 DNA: TGCAGTGCTACCCACGACAAGGAGTGGCATGGCTACACCTTC. Encoded protein: CSATHDKEWHGYTF.

On this clonotype: This may come from a read error, since a much larger clone is one base off. This rearrangement joins TRBV12-3 or TRBV12-4 to TRBJ1-5, with TRBD1 as a possible D gene (5 bases). Trimming removed 0 bases from V and 5 bases from J, with 11 bases in between. CDR3 size: 15 residues. CDR3 region: CASSLAKRGHQPQHF. Written as DNA, the CDR3 is TGTGCCAGCAGTTTAGCGAAAAGGGGTCATCAGCCCCAGCATTTT.

This clonotype was seen many times. The chain recombines TRBV6-6 with TRBJ2-3, with TRBD2 matching over 7 bases. V lost 0 bases and J lost 4; bases outside the gene matches: 10. Germline loops: CDR1 MNHNY, CDR2 SVGAGI (reference sequence). This CDR3 contains 17 residues. In nucleotides, the CDR3 is TGTGCCAGCAGTTACTCGACGGGGGGTTCAGGCGCAGATACGCAGTATTTT. Translating gives CASSYSTGGSGADTQYF.

J is TRBJ2-1 and V is TRBV18; D is perhaps TRBD1 (8 bases). The CDR3 consists of 17 residues. Germline V gives CDR1 KGHSH, CDR2 LQKENI. Trimming left V 8 bases short and J 4 bases short, with 24 bases between. CDR3 sequence (DNA): TGTGCCAGCAAAGACCCCCGGACAGGGAGGGCGTACAATGAGCAGTTCTTC. Protein product: CASKDPRTGRAYNEQFF.